This T cell receptor beta chain comes out of a study of OX40 agonist ivuxolimab in advanced cancers. Turning to the overall study: Ivuxolimab was an agonistic, fully human IgG2 monoclonal antibody directed against OX40 (CD134), a costimulatory receptor. Intravenous ivuxolimab was administered to patients every 2 weeks at six dose levels: 0.01, 0.1, 0.3, 1.5, 3 and 10 mg/kg. Of the roughly 51 patients in dose escalation, some 19 had hepatocellular carcinoma, some 15 had melanoma, 9 had renal cell carcinoma and 9 had head and neck cancer. A male proportion of roughly 80% and a mean age of roughly 55 years, ranging from 23 to 79, were recorded for the dose-escalation cohort. Prior anti-PD-1, anti-PD-L1 or anti-CTLA-4 therapy was permitted, and less than 45% of dose-escalation patients had received checkpoint inhibitors. Partial responses were achieved by three dose-escalation patients, of whom one had hepatocellular carcinoma and two had cutaneous melanoma. The point of sequencing TCRbeta in the periphery was to test whether ivuxolimab changed TCR sequence diversity and drove clonal T-cell expansion. The paper describes the monotherapy dose-escalation part (N ≈ 50 patients) of the phase I trial of ivuxolimab. The research as a whole found: At doses from 0.1 to 3.0 mg/kg, clonal expansion was seen in both CD4+ and CD8+ blood T cells between baseline and week 6. After ivuxolimab, expanded clones were on average more numerous among CD8+ T cells than among CD4+ T cells. Antigen specificity was not determined for the clonally expanded peripheral T cells. Low levels of normalized T-cell clonal expansion were also seen in some patients who did not respond. In the 0.1-3.0 mg/kg groups, partial responders had among the lowest normalized peripheral clonal expansion, particularly in CD8+ T cells.

Patients with autoimmune disease history or receiving systemic immunosuppression were excluded from the trial. Peripheral blood for TCR sequencing was drawn from every dose cohort at baseline, at cycle 4 day 1 and at cycle 7 day 1. The samples were taken from a phase I, first-in-human, multicenter, open-label dose-escalation trial of ivuxolimab. The trial enrolled adults with locally advanced or metastatic head and neck squamous cell, hepatocellular, melanoma or renal cell carcinoma. Before TCR sequencing, CD4+ T cells and CD8+ T cells from peripheral blood were sorted into separate populations. Genomic DNA was extracted from sorted cells for sequencing of the TCRbeta CDR3 region. The immunoSEQ Assay was used for sequencing of TCRbeta CDR3 regions. The table comes from immuneACCESS by way of TCRdb, which keeps in-frame sequences with V and J called. Part of the clones is missing from these tables; in studies checked, under half for an unresolved V gene and the rest for unknown reasons. Across this sample there are under 95,000 clones, with roughly 87% seen only once. The top ten clonotypes cover 0.15% to 0.2% of the sample.

Comment on this clone: Its antigen specificity is not known. Base qualities are not recorded, but no much larger clone differs from it by a single base.

The material sequenced was CD4+ or CD8+ T cells sorted from blood, taken in a trial of the OX40 agonist ivuxolimab. The TCR originated in an adult with an advanced solid tumor such as melanoma, head and neck, liver or kidney cancer.

The nucleotide sequence is given as TGCGCCAGCAGCTGGGACATACCCGACTATGGCTACACCTTC. This encodes CASSWDIPDYGYTF. The sequence joins TRBV5-1 to TRBJ1-2; TRBD1 is a weak D gene call, 6 bases matching. V is cut by 3 bases and J by 3 bases, and the space between the germline ends is 12 bases. The germline V gene encodes CDR1 SGHRS and CDR2 YFSETQ. Its CDR3 holds 14 amino acids, cysteine through phenylalanine. The sequence is cut down to CDR3 DNA, 42 bases in frame from base 1.